This T cell receptor (beta chain) was captured in a study of control samples from healthy donors and cancer patients (dated by TCRdb to between 2020 and 2021). The germline V gene (reference sequence) provides CDR1 LGHDT and CDR2 YNNKEL. The CDR3 numbers 13 residues from cysteine through phenylalanine. The retained sequence is limited to the CDR3, 39 bases, with the frame set at the first base. V and J are truncated by 6 bases and 1 base respectively, leaving an intervening sequence of 9 bases. Comments on this clone: Its antigen is currently not known. No quality values exist for individual bases; no much larger clone is one base distant.

Library generation was performed with the immunoSEQ multiplex PCR assay. This is the immuneACCESS table as TCRdb keeps it, with only in-frame sequences that have V and J called. A part of the clones is gone; compared with another copy, unresolved V genes explain less than half, and the rest is unexplained. The sample table records more than 100,000 clones; nearly 90% of these occur just once. Roughly 7.8% of the sample comes from the top ten. The TCR originated in a man aged 50-59 years with head and neck cancer. In this chain, TRBV3-1 (or the pseudogene TRBV3-2) is recombined with TRBJ1-1; the D gene is perhaps TRBD1, on 6 matching bases. The sequencing sample was made of PBMCs. The DNA sequence is as follows: TGTGCCAGCAGTGAGGACAGGAACACTGAAGCTTTCTTT. Its coded protein is CASSEDRNTEAFF.